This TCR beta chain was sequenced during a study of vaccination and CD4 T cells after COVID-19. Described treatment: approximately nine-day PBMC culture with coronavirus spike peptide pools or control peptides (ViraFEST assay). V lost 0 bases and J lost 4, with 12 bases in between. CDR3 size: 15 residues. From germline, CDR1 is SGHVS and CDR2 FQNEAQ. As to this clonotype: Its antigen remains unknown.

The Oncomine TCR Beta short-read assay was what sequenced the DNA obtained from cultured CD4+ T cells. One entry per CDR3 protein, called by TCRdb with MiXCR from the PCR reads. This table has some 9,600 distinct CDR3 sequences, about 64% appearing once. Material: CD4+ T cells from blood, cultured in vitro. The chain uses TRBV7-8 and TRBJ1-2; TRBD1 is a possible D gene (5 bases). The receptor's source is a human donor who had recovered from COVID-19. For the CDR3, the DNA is TGTGCCAGCAGCTTAGCGCGACAGCCCATCTATGGCTACACCTTC. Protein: CASSLARQPIYGYTF. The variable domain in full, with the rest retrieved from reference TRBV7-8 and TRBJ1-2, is GAGVSQSPRYKVAKRGQDVALRCDPISGHVSLFWYQQALGQGPEFLTYFQNEAQLDKSGLPSDRFFAERPEGSVSTLKIQRTQQEDSAVYLCASSLARQPIYGYTFGSGTRLTVV.